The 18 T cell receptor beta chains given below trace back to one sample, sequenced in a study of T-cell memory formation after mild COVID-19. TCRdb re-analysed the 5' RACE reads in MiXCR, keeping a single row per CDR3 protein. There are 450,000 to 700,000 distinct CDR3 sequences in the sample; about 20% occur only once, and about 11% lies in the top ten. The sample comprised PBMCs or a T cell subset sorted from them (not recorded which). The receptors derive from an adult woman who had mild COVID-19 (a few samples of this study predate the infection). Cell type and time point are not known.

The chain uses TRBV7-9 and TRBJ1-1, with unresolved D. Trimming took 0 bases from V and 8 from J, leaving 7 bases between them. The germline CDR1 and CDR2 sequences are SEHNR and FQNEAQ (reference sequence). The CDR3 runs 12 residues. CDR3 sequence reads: CASSLAVQEAFF. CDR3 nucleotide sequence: TGTGCCAGCAGCTTAGCGGTCCAGGAAGCTTTCTTT.

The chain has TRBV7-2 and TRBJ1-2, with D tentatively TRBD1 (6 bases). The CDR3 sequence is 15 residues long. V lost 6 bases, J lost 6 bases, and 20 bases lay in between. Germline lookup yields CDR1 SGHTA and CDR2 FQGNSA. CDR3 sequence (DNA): TGTGCCAGCAGTCGCGAGAGCTTGTCAGGGGATGGCTACACCTTC. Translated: CASSRESLSGDGYTF.

CDR3 amino acids: CASSPGLAGGHTDTQYF. The CDR3 DNA sequence: TGTGCCAGCAGCCCCGGACTAGCGGGAGGGCATACAGATACGCAGTATTTT. The chain uses TRBV7-2 and TRBJ2-3, with 15 bases matching TRBD2. CDR3 size: 17 residues. Germline V gene sequence: CDR1 SGHTA, CDR2 FQGNSA. Unmatched junction bases numbered 6, after V lost 5 bases and J lost 3 bases.

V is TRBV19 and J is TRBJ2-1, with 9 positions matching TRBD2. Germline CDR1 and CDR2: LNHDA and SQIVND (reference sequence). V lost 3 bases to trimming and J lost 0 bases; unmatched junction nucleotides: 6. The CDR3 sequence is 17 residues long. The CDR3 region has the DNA TGTGCCAGTAGTATCCAGAGCGGGAGGATCTCCTACAATGAGCAGTTCTTC. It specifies CASSIQSGRISYNEQFF.

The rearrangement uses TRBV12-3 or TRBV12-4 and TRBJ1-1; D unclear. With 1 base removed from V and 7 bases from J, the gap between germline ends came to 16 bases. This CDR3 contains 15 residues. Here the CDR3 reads CASSLVPVGKDEAFF. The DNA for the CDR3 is TGTGCCAGCAGTTTAGTCCCGGTGGGAAAGGATGAAGCTTTCTTT.

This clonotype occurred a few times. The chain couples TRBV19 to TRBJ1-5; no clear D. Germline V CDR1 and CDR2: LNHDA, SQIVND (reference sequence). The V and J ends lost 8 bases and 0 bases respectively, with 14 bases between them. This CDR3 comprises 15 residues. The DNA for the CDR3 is TGTGCCAGTCTCCTTGCGTGGGGTAGCAATCAGCCCCAGCATTTT. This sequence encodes CASLLAWGSNQPQHF.

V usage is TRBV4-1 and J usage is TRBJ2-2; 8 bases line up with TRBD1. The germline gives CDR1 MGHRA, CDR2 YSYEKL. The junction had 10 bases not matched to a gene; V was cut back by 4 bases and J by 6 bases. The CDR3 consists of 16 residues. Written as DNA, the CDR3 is TGCGCCAGCAGCCTACCGACAGGGGTGAGGTCCGGGGAGCTGTTTTTT. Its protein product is CASSLPTGVRSGELFF.

CDR3 residues: CASSITDRAGQYF. The CDR3 nucleotides are TGTGCCAGCAGCATAACGGACAGGGCGGGCCAGTACTTC. The gene calls are TRBV7-9 and TRBJ2-7; TRBD1 agrees at 8 bases. With V trimmed by 5 bases and J by 10 bases, 10 bases remained unmatched. Per the germline V gene, CDR1 is SEHNR and CDR2 is FQNEAQ (reference sequence). The CDR3 is 13 residues long.

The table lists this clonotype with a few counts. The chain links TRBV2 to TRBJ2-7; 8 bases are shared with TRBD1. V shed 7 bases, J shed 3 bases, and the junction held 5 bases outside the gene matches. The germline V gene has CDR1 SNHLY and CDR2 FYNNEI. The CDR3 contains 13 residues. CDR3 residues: CASKGTGVYEQYF. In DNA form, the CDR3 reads TGTGCCAGCAAAGGGACAGGCGTCTACGAGCAGTACTTC.

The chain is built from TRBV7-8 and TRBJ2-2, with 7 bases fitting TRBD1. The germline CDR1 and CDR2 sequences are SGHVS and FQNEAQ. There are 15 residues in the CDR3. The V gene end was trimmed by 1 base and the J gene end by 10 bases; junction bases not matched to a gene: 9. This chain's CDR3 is CASSLGDRLFTELFF. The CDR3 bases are TGTGCCAGCAGCTTAGGGGACAGACTATTCACGGAGCTGTTTTTT.

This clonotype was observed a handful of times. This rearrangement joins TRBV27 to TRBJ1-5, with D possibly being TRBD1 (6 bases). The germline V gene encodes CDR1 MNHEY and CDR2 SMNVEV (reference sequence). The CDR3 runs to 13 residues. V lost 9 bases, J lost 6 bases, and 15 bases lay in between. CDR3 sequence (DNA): TGTGCCAGTCAACAGGGATACGGTCAGCCCCAGCATTTT. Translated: CASQQGYGQPQHF.

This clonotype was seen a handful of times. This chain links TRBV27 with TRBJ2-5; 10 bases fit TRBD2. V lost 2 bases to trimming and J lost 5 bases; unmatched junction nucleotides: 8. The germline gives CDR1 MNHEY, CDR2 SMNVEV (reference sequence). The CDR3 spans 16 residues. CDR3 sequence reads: CASSLSGRVVGETQYF. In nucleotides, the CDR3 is TGTGCCAGCAGTTTAAGCGGGAGGGTGGTTGGGGAGACCCAGTACTTC.

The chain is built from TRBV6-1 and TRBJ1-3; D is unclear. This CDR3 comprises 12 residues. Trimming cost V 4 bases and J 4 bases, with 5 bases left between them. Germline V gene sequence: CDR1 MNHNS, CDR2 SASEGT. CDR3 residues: CASSVEGNTIYF. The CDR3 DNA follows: TGTGCCAGCAGTGTTGAAGGAAACACCATATATTTT.

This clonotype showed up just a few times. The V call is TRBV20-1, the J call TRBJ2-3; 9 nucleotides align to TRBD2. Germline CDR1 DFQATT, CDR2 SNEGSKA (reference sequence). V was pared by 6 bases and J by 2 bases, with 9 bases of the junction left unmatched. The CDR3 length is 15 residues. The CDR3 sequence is CSARRAGGHTDTQYF. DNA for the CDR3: TGCAGTGCACGAAGGGCGGGAGGGCACACAGATACGCAGTATTTT.

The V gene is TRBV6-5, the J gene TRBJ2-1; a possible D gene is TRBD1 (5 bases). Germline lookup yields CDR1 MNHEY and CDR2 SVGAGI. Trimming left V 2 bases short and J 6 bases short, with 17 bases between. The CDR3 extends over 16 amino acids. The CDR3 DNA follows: TGTGCCAGCAGTTACGGGGCCACGTCAGGGCGCAATGAGCAGTTCTTC. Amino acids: CASSYGATSGRNEQFF.

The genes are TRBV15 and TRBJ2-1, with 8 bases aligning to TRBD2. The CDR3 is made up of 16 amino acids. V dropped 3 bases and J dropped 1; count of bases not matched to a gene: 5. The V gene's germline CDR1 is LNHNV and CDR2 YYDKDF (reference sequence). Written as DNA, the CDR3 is TGTGCCACCAGCAGTCGACGGGGGGGGTCCTACAATGAGCAGTTCTTC. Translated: CATSSRRGGSYNEQFF.

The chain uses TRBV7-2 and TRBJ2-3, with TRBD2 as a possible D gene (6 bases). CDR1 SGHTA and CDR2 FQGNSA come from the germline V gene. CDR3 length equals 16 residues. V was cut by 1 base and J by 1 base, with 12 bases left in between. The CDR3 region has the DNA TGTGCCAGCAGCTTAGGGTTCGGGAGTGGCACAGATACGCAGTATTTT. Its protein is CASSLGFGSGTDTQYF.

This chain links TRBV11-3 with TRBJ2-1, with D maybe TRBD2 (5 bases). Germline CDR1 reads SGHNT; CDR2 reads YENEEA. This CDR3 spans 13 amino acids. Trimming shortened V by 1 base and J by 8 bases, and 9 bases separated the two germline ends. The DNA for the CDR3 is TGTGCCAGCAGCTTAGGGGAGACCTATGAGCAGTTCTTC. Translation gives CASSLGETYEQFF.